This passage covers 9 T cell receptor beta chains from one sample sequenced in a study of monozygotic twins with inflammatory bowel disease. With the 5' RACE reads reprocessed, TCRdb shows one record per CDR3 protein and no DNA. Its listing shows about 450,000 distinct CDR3 sequences. Sequencing was performed on blood. The receptors come from a human donor with ulcerative colitis or Crohn's disease, or a healthy co-twin of an affected twin (not recorded which).

V is TRBV6-2 or TRBV6-3 and J is TRBJ1-2; absent DNA, TCRdb's TRBD1 call cannot be checked. Germline assignment: CDR1 MNHEY and CDR2 SVGEGT. The length of the CDR3 is 14 residues. The chain's CDR3 is CASSSRTHNYGYTF.

This rearrangement joins TRBV5-4 to TRBJ2-1. Looked up from germline, CDR1 is SGHNT and CDR2 is YYREEE (reference sequence). The CDR3 is 14 amino acids. This CDR3 is CASSLAATYNEQFF.

The chain uses TRBV7-8 and TRBJ2-7; the D gene TCRdb calls, TRBD2, cannot be checked with no DNA. From germline, CDR1 is SGHVS and CDR2 FQNEAQ. The CDR3 runs to 14 residues. CDR3 sequence reads: CASSRGGKFYEQYF.

This chain uses TRBV6-6 with TRBJ1-2; TCRdb designates TRBD1, a call that cannot be tested without DNA. Germline V gene lookup returns CDR1 MNHNY and CDR2 SVGAGI (reference sequence). The CDR3 runs to 13 residues. The CDR3 region is CASSLGTPYGYTF.

This sequence joins TRBV12-3 or TRBV12-4 and TRBJ2-3; the D gene TCRdb calls, TRBD2, cannot be checked with no DNA. The CDR3 contains 15 residues. The CDR3 sequence: CASRTSGARGDTQYF.

The rearrangement uses TRBV5-1 and TRBJ2-5; TCRdb lists TRBD2, though no DNA is available to test this call. The germline V gene encodes CDR1 SGHRS and CDR2 YFSETQ. CDR3 size: 14 residues. The chain's CDR3 is CASSLGARQETQYF.

The chain combines TRBV7-2 with TRBJ1-4; TCRdb returns TRBD1, unconfirmable since there is no DNA. CDR1 and CDR2 from the germline V gene are SGHTA and FQGNSA. This CDR3 is built from 16 residues. The CDR3 is CASSSNPGQGAGKLFF.

The chain joins TRBV5-6 to TRBJ2-2; TCRdb's assignment of TRBD1 cannot be checked, as there is no DNA. The CDR3 has 16 residues. CDR1 SGHDT and CDR2 YYEEEE come from the germline V gene. CDR3 loop: CASSSWTGETTGELFF.

The chain joins TRBV7-9 to TRBJ1-4. The CDR3 length is 13 residues. The V gene's germline CDR1 is SEHNR and CDR2 FQNEAQ (reference sequence). CDR3 protein: CASSPVGTEKLFF.